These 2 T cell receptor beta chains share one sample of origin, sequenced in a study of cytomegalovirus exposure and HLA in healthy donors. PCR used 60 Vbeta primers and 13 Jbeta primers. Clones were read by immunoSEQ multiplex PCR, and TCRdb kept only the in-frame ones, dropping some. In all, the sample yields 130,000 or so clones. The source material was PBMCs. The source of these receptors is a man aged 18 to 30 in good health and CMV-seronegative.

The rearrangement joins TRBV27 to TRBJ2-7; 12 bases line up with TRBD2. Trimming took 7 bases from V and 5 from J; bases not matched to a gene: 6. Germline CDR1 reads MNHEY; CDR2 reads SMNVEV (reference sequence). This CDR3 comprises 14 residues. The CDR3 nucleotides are TGTGCCAGCATGACTAGCGGGGGCGGTCACGAGCAGTACTTC. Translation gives CASMTSGGGHEQYF.

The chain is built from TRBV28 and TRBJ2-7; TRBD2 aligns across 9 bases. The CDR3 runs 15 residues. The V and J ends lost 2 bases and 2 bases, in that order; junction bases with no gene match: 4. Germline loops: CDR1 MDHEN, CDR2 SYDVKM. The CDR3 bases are TGTGCCAGCAGTTTAGCGGCTAGCGGGGCCTACGAGCAGTACTTC. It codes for CASSLAASGAYEQYF.